This note documents a single TCR beta chain sequence. The record originates from a study of OX40 agonist ivuxolimab in advanced cancers. Only in-frame clones appear in the TCRdb table, and some are missing; sequencing was by immunoSEQ multiplex PCR. The sample includes around 140,000 clones, about nine tenths seen only once; the top ten take about 1%. The CDR3 runs 13 residues. Trimming removed 1 base from V and 4 bases from J, with 5 bases in between. The germline gives CDR1 SGHTA, CDR2 FQGNSA. The chain joins TRBV7-2 to TRBJ2-1, with unresolved D. This TCR was sampled from an adult with an advanced solid tumor such as melanoma, head and neck, liver or kidney cancer. This sample comprised CD4+ or CD8+ T cells sorted from blood, obtained in a trial of the OX40 agonist ivuxolimab. The CDR3 nucleotides read TGTGCCAGCAGCTTAGGCAGGTACAATGAGCAGTTCTTC. As protein: CASSLGRYNEQFF. The full variable domain, its missing parts supplied by reference TRBV7-2 and TRBJ2-1, is GAGVSQSPSNKVTEKGKDVELRCDPISGHTALYWYRQSLGQGLEFLIYFQGNSAPDKSGLPSDRFSAERTGGSVSTLTIQRTQQEDSAVYLCASSLGRYNEQFFGPGTRLTVL.